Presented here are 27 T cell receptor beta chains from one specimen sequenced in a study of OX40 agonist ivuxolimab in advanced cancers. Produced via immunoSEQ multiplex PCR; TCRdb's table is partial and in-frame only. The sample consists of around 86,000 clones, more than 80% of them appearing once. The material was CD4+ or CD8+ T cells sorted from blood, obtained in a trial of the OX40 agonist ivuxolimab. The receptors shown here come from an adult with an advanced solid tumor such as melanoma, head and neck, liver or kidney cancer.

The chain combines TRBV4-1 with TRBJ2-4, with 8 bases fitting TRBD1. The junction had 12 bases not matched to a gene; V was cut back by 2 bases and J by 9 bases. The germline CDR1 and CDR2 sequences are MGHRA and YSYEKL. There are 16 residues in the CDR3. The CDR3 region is CASSQFSTGERGIQYF. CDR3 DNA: TGCGCCAGCAGCCAATTCTCGACAGGGGAGAGAGGCATTCAGTACTTC.

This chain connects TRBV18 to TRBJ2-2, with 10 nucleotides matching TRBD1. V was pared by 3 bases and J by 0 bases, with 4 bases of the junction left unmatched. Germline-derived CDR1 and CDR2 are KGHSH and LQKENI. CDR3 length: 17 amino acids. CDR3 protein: CASSPMTGGANTGELFF. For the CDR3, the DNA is TGTGCCAGCTCACCGATGACAGGGGGCGCGAACACCGGGGAGCTGTTTTTT.

This CDR3 is CASSYSGSINYGYTF. CDR3 coding DNA: TGTGCCAGCAGTTACTCCGGAAGTATTAACTATGGCTACACCTTC. This chain joins TRBV6-6 and TRBJ1-2; D is unresolved. Germline values: CDR1 MNHNY, CDR2 SVGAGI (reference sequence). The CDR3 loop spans 15 amino acids. The V gene lost 0 bases and the J gene lost 1 base, with 9 bases spanning the gap.

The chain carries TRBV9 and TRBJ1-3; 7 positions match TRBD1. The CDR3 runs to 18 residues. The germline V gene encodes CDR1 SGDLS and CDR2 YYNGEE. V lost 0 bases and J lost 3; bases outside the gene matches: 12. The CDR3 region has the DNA TGTGCCAGCAGCGTAGCTCCCCCCGGGACAGAAGTTGGAAACACCATATATTTT. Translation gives CASSVAPPGTEVGNTIYF.

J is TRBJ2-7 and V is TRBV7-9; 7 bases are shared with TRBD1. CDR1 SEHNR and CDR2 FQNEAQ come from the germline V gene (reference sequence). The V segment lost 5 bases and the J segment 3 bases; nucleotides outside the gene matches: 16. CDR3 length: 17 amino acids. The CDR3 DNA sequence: TGTGCCAGCAGCCCAGCGACAGGGAAGGGGACCCTCTACGAGCAGTACTTC. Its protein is CASSPATGKGTLYEQYF. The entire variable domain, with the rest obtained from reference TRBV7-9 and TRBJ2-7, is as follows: DTGVSQNPRHKITKRGQNVTFRCDPISEHNRLYWYRQTLGQGPEFLTYFQNEAQLEKSRLLSDRFSAERPKGSFSTLEIQRTEQGDSAMYLCASSPATGKGTLYEQYFGPGTRLTVT.

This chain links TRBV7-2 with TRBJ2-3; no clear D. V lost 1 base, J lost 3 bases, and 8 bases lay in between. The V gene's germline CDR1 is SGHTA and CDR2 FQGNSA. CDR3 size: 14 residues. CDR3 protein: CASSLVKQTDTQYF. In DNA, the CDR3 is TGTGCCAGCAGCTTAGTGAAGCAAACAGATACGCAGTATTTT.

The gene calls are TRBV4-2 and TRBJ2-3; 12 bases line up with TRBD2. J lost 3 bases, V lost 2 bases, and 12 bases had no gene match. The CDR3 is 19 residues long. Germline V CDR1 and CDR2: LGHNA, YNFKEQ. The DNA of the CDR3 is TGTGCCAGCAGCCAACGGACTAGCGGGGCCCGGTTGACGACAGATACGCAGTATTTT. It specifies CASSQRTSGARLTTDTQYF.

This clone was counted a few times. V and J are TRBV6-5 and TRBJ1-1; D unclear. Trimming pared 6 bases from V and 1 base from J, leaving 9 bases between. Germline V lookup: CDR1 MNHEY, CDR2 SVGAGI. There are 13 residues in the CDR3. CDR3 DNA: TGTGCCAGCAGCCTCGAGGAGAACACTGAAGCTTTCTTT. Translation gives CASSLEENTEAFF.

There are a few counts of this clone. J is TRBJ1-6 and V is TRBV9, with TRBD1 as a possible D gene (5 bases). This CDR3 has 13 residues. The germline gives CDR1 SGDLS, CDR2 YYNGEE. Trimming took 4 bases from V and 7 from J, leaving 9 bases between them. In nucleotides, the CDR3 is TGTGCCAGCAGCAGAGAGGGGAATTCACCCCTCCACTTT. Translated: CASSREGNSPLHF.

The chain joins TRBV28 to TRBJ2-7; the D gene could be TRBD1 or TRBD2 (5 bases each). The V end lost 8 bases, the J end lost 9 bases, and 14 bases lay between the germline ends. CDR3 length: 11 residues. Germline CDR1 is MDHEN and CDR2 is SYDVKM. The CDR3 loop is CASAGVQGQYF. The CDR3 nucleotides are TGTGCCAGCGCCGGGGTTCAGGGGCAGTACTTC.

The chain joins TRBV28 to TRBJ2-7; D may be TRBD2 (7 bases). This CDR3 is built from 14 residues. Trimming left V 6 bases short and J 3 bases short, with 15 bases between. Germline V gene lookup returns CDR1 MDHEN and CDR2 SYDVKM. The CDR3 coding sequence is TGTGCCAGCAGCCGAGGGGGGGCCAGCTACGAGCAGTACTTC. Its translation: CASSRGGASYEQYF.

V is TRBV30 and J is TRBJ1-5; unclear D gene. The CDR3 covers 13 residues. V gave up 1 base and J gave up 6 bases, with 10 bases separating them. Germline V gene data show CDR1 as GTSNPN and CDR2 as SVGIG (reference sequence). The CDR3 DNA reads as TGTGCCTGGAGTGGGCAGGATGGTCAGCCCCAGCATTTT. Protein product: CAWSGQDGQPQHF.

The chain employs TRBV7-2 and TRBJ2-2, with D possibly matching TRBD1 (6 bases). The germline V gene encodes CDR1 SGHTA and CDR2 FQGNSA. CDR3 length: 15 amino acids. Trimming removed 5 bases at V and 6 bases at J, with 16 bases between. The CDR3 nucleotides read TGTGCCAGCAGCCCAAGGGTGGGGGCGCCCGGGGAGCTGTTTTTT. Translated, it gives CASSPRVGAPGELFF.

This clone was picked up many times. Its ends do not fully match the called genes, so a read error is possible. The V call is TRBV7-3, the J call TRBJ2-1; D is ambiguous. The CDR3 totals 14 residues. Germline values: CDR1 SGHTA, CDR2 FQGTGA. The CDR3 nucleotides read TGTGCCAGCAGCTCTCTGGGCTCCAACAATGAGCAGTTCTTC. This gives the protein CASSSLGSNNEQFF. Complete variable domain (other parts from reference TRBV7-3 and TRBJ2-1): GAGVSQTPSNKVTEKGKYVELRCDPISGHTALYWYRQSLGQGPEFLIYFQGTGAADDSGLPNDRFFAVRPEGSVSTLKIQRTERGDSAVYLCASSSLGSNNEQFFGPGTRLTVL.

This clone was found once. The CDR3 bases are TGTGCCAGCAGCTTAGATCGAGAGACCCAGTACTTC. It yields the protein CASSLDRETQYF. The V gene is TRBV7-2, the J gene TRBJ2-5; D gene unclear. The CDR3 runs to 12 residues. V lost 1 base and J lost 4, with 4 bases in between. Germline V gene lookup returns CDR1 SGHTA and CDR2 FQGNSA.

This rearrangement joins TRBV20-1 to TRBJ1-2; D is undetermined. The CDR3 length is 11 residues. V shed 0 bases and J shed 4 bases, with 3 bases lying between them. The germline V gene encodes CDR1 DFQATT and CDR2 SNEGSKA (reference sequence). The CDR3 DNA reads TGCAGTGCTAGAGAGGGCTATGGCTACACCTTC. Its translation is CSAREGYGYTF.

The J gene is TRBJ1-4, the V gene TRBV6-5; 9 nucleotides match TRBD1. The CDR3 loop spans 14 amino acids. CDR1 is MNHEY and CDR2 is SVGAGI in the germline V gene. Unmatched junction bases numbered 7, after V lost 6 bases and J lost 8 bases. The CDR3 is CASRRTGEGEKLFF. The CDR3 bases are TGTGCCAGCAGGAGGACAGGGGAAGGAGAAAAACTGTTTTTT.

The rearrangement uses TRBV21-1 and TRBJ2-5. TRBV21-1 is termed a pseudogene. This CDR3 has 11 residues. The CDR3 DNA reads TGTGCCAGCTTCCCGACGGAGACCCAGTACTTC. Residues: CASFPTETQYF.

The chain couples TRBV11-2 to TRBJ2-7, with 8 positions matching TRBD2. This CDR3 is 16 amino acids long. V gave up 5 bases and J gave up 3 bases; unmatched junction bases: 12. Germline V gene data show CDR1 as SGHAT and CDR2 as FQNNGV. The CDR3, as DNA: TGTGCCAGCAGCAGCATCCGGGGGGGCAGGGACTACGAGCAGTACGTC. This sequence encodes CASSSIRGGRDYEQYV.

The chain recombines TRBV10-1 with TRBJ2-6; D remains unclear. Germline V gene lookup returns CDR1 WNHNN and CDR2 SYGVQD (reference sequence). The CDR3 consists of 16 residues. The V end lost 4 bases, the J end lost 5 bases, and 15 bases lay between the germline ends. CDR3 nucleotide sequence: TGCGCCAGCAGTGTATACGCACAAAGTCGGGCCAACGTCCTGACTTTC. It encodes CASSVYAQSRANVLTF.

The CDR3 region is CASSLTFAQPQHF. DNA of the CDR3: TGTGCCAGCAGTTTGACATTCGCCCAGCCCCAGCATTTT. V and J are TRBV27 and TRBJ1-5; the D is unclear. The CDR3 totals 13 residues. Germline CDR1 MNHEY, CDR2 SMNVEV (reference sequence). The ends were cut back, 3 bases at V and 7 bases at J, with 10 bases in the middle.

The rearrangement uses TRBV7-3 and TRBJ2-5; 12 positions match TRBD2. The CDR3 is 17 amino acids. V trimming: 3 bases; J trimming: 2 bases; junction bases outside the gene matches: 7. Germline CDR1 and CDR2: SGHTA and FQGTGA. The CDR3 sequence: CASSLAASGGGQETQYF. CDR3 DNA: TGTGCCAGCAGCTTGGCCGCTAGCGGGGGGGGTCAAGAGACCCAGTACTTC.

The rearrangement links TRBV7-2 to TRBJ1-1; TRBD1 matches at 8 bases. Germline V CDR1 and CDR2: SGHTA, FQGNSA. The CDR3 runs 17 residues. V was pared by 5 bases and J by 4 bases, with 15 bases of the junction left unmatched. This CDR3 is CASSTLSRGRWGTEAFF. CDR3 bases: TGTGCCAGCAGCACCCTCTCCAGGGGGCGGTGGGGCACTGAAGCTTTCTTT. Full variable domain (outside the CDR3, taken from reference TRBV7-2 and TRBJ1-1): GAGVSQSPSNKVTEKGKDVELRCDPISGHTALYWYRQSLGQGLEFLIYFQGNSAPDKSGLPSDRFSAERTGGSVSTLTIQRTQQEDSAVYLCASSTLSRGRWGTEAFFGQGTRLTVV.

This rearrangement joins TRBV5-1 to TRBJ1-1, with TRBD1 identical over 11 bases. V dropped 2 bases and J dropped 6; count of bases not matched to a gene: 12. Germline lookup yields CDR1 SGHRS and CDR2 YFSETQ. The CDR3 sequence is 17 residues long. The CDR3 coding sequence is TGCGCCAGCAGCTTTGGGACAGGGGGTATTGTGGCCGCTGAAGCTTTCTTT. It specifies CASSFGTGGIVAAEAFF.

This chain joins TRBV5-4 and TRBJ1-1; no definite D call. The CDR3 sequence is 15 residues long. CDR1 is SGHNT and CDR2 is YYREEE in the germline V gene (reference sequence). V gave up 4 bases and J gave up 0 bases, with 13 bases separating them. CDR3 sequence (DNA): TGTGCCAGCAGCCCCCGAGGAGGGTTGAACACTGAAGCTTTCTTT. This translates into CASSPRGGLNTEAFF.

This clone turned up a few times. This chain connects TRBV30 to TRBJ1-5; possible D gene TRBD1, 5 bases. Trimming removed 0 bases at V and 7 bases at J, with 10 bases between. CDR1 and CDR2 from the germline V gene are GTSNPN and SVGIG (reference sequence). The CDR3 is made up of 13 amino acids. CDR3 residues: CAWSVSRDQPQHF. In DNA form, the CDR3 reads TGTGCCTGGAGTGTATCCAGGGACCAGCCCCAGCATTTT.

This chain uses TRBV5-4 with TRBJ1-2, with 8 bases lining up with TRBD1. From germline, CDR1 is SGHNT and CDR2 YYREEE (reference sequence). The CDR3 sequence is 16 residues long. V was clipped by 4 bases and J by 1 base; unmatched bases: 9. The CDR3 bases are TGTGCCAGCAGCACACCGGGACAGGATTTTAACTATGGCTACACCTTC. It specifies CASSTPGQDFNYGYTF.